This T cell receptor (beta chain) was documented in a study of cytomegalovirus exposure and HLA in healthy donors (dated by TCRdb to the late 2010s). For context, the study as a whole: An earlier analysis of fewer than 750 of the donors reported about 300 Gb of sequence data and roughly 120 million unique TCR beta sequences obtained from around 190 million T cells. An early release covering 550 to 650 HLA-typed donors comprised about 290 gigabases of sequencing data and some 79 million unique TCR sequences. The genetic ancestry cluster associated with self-reported Caucasian donors included 81% of the approximately 400 genotyped donors. The aim of the study was to test whether cataloging public T cell receptors could identify signatures of past pathogen exposure. Using immunosequencing, the study profiled T cell repertoires from fewer than 850 subjects and related those repertoires to cytomegalovirus serostatus. A separate validation cohort of roughly 120 different subjects was used in addition to the roughly 700-subject first cohort. To predict cytomegalovirus infection status, the study combined high-throughput TCR immunosequencing, statistical association of individual TCRs with disease status, and machine learning. A later analysis re-examined previously published TCR beta repertoires from about 700 donors and added high-resolution HLA genotyping to investigate patterns of TCR occurrence. Rather than drawing on any new phenotypic data, the later analysis identified candidate immune exposures from TCR beta sequences and the way those sequences occurred across donors. An earlier analysis of approximately 640 of the donors applied high-throughput TCR beta sequencing to assess whether each TCR beta V gene segment acted as functional or pseudogenic. Donor age, sex, ethnicity and CMV serostatus were compiled alongside the repertoire data. Genome-wide SNP genotypes for about three fifths of the roughly 670 donors were used in a later genetic analysis, which treated that subset as a discovery cohort. Every repertoire in the discovery cohort had been generated on one and the same sequencing platform. HLA typing included class I and class II loci at four-digit resolution. Typing coverage differed by locus: A, B, C, DRB1 and DQB1 were typed in about 629-640 donors, DQA1 in 522, DPA1 in around 610, and DPB1 in 472. A handful of DR-DQ haplotypes were handled as single units for association and clustering because linkage in the cohort was strong. On average, 235,054 unique TCR beta nucleotide sequences were sequenced per donor among 398 genotyped donors of the cohort, with roughly a sixth of those sequences being non-productive. What the authors observed across the whole study: When HLA alleles, especially DR and DQ, strongly co-occurred, TCR associations were difficult to assign to individual alleles. CMV serostatus was the only immune exposure information available for the cohort. According to the authors, the approach could potentially be generalized to other disease states and immunological phenotypes. In this cohort, only TCR beta chains were sequenced, and detectable features were limited by the absence of alpha or paired-chain data. Correlated functional status among segregating V segments might be attributable to linkage disequilibrium, but an unknown experimental factor could not be ruled out. A cluster of highly shared sequence variants was judged likely to be a technical artifact of the sequencing pipeline. A further reported finding was that TCR beta sequences accurately predicted the HLA-A and HLA-B alleles for most subjects in the first cohort. An earlier analysis of some 590 of the donors showed that most TCR beta V segments appeared in productive rearrangements either about 87% or about 30% of the time, which broadly matched IMGT annotations. While some public TCRs were present in many individuals, most TCR sequences turned up only very rarely across donors. A later analysis found that TCR association rates varied across HLA loci, with DRB1 alleles showing the most associated TCRs and HLA-C alleles the fewest. Several of the top co-occurrence clusters appeared to be linked to parvovirus B19, influenza, CMV and Epstein-Barr virus, according to a later analysis. A later analysis associated 17,000 or so TCR beta sequences with specific HLA alleles at a false discovery rate of 0.05. A later genetic analysis reported fewer N-insertions in productive TCRs among donors in an Asian-associated ancestry cluster than the roughly 700-donor mean. Because counts were too low, 15 to 20 rarely observed V segments, including chromosome 9 orphons, were excluded from the earlier analysis of fewer than 650 of the donors. Cytomegalovirus status was reported to be diagnosed by the classifier with high specificity and sensitivity in both the original and validation cohorts. Compared with equally common non-associated chains, HLA-associated TCR beta chains in a later analysis were more clonally expanded and had lower generation probabilities. Because HLA typing was missing for some donors at each locus, association tests included only the typed subset. The study gave a list of about 170 TCR beta chains associated with cytomegalovirus. Roughly uniform sequencing depth across donors was assumed in presence/absence analyses, although this assumption may not hold. According to a later analysis, most CMV-associated TCR beta chains appeared to be HLA-restricted, and the HLA associations seemed to be driven largely by CMV exposure. Some IMGT-functional V segments, including TRBV6-2 and TRBV6-3, could not be told apart with the 87-base-pair reads, so those segments were excluded. V-gene and J-gene trimming of TCR beta chains was associated with a missense DCLRE1C variant in a later genetic analysis, and the association was replicated in an independent cohort. Three of the identified cytomegalovirus-associated TCR beta chains were confirmed in vitro to be specific for cytomegalovirus antigens.

The library came from the immunoSEQ multiplex PCR assay. For the multiplex PCR, a mixture combining 60 forward primers for TCR Vbeta segments and 13 reverse primers for TCR Jbeta segments was used. A multiplex PCR assay on genomic DNA amplified the CDR3 region of rearranged TCR beta genes. Amplified TCR beta libraries were sequenced as 87-base-pair reads on the Illumina HiSeq System. Per the source publication's procedure: In a later analysis, tens of millions of unique TCR beta chains were counted across the 650 to 750 repertoires, and approximately 9.9 million of these chains were shared by at least two donors. Raw reads were error-corrected and collapsed into unique sequences by a nearest-neighbor algorithm in which closely related sequences were merged to remove PCR and sequencing errors. CDR3 sequences were aligned to IMGT reference sequences to assign V, D and J gene segments. For a sequence to be retained, a match of at least six nucleotides was required to both a V gene segment and a J gene segment. A rearrangement was called productive if the CDR3 had no stop codons and remained in frame with V and J, and every other rearrangement was called non-productive. Following IMGT convention, CDR3 was defined as the stretch from the second conserved V-encoded cysteine to the conserved J-encoded phenylalanine. Sequences without an unambiguous match to a single V gene segment were excluded from the earlier analysis of several hundred of the donors. In an earlier analysis of several hundred of the donors, V segments were called functional above 56.7% productive rearrangements and were called segregating when the between-donor standard deviation exceeded 5%. A statistical classification framework was developed to diagnose cytomegalovirus status using the catalog of TCR beta chain sequences. V and J gene assignment, in a later analysis, came from comparing TCR nucleotide sequences with IMGT/GENE-DB human TR gene sequences. Using the TCRdist pipeline, a later analysis assigned CDR3 sequences along with most-parsimonious VDJ recombination scenarios. In a later analysis, each TCR beta chain was defined by its CDR3 amino acid sequence together with its V-gene family, and reads without a unique V-gene family were excluded. In a later analysis, 550 to 650 highly shared, low-generation-probability nucleotide sequences were removed to address suspected cross-contamination and a sequencing artifact. In a later analysis, a clonal expansion index for each public chain was calculated from normalized within-repertoire ranks of inferred template counts. In a later analysis, generation probabilities were computed with a VDJ recombination model fitted to out-of-frame rearrangements, and the resulting probabilities were checked against IGoR. A later analysis scored TCR-TCR, TCR-HLA and TCR-CMV co-occurrence with hypergeometric tests, applying a repertoire-size bias correction to TCR pairs. A later analysis estimated false discovery rates by permuting HLA or CMV assignments 20 times. In a later analysis, co-occurring TCRs were grouped with DBSCAN, and TCRdist sequence similarity was added when clustering was performed within HLA-allele-positive subsets. Repertoires with fewer than 30,000 or more than 120,000 public chains, plus five repertoires with anomalous nucleotide sharing, were excluded from co-occurrence clustering. TCRdb took this table from immuneACCESS and kept in-frame rearrangements with V and J called. Such tables lack part of the clones; where checked against another copy, unresolved V genes explain under half of the gap, and the rest is unexplained. V and J calls and clone size follow that table, whereas D and trimming were derived from the DNA. This sample lists more than 95,000 clones; roughly 79% were detected once. Clones ranked in the top ten supply about 1.6% of the sample.

Of note for this clone: Its antigen is currently not known. No much larger clone exists at a distance of one base, and base qualities are not known.

CDR1 and CDR2 are drawn from the germline V gene (reference sequence): LNHDA, SQIVND. Including the terminal cysteine and phenylalanine, the CDR3 comprises 15 residues. This entry keeps only the CDR3 DNA: 45 bases, framed from base 1. From V the trimming removes 10 bases and from J it removes 4 bases, while the gene matches leave 12 bases of the junction unaccounted for. The cohort was made up of 500 to 850 healthy bone marrow donors. At the time of sampling, all cohort members were nominally healthy, though unrecorded immune exposures were likely present. The donor was CMV seronegative and was included in the group of a few hundred seronegative cohort members. Each donor provided a peripheral blood sample, and peripheral blood mononuclear cells were used for TCR beta sequencing. Genomic DNA extraction from the blood cell samples was performed with the Qiagen DNeasy Blood Extraction Kit.

The material sequenced was PBMCs. This TCR was recovered from a woman aged 18-35 years in good health and CMV-seronegative. Here the chain combines TRBV19 and TRBJ2-2; 7 bases in the junction line up with TRBD1. CDR3 sequence: CATRDPTGRTGELFF. In nucleotides, the sequence is TGTGCCACCCGAGACCCGACAGGGCGCACCGGGGAGCTGTTTTTT.